This TCR beta chain is from a study of CD8 T cells in Susac syndrome. The CDR3 spans 14 residues. Trimming cost V 3 bases and J 0 bases, with 12 bases left between them. The germline CDR1 and CDR2 sequences are DFQATT and SNEGSKA (reference sequence). The RNA, roughly 0.45 to 1 ug, was put through reverse transcription using random hexamers. TCRdb ran MiXCR on the immunoSEQ multiplex PCR reads and lists one entry per CDR3 protein. Of about 210,000 distinct CDR3 sequences in the sample, over 90% were seen once. The chain recombines TRBV20-1 with TRBJ2-7; D gene unclear. The TCR comes from a human donor with Susac syndrome. Source material: CD4+ T cells from PBMCs. CDR3 residues: CSASTPLISYEQYF. The CDR3 DNA is TGCAGTGCTAGTACGCCGCTGATCTCCTACGAGCAGTACTTC.